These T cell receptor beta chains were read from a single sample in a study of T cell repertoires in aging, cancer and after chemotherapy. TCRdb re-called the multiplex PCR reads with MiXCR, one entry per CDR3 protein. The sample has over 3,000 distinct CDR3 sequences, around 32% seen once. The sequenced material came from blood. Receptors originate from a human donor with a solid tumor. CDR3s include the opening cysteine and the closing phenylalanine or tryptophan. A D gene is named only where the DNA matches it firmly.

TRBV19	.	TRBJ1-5	CASRTGQNSNQPQHF
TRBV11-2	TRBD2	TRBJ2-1	CASSPRLAAHPGGEQFF
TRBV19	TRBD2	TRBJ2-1	CASSLRTSGSYNEQFF
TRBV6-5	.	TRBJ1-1	CASSYSVRTGGTEAFF
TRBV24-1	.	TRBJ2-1	CATCETHGGEQFF
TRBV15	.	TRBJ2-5	CATSLQGEETQYF
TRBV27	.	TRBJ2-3	CASSTLRTPGGTDTQYF
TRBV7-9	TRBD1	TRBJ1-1	CASSFPTGGNTEAFF
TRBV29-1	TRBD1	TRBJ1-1	CSVVSSSRDRENTEAFF
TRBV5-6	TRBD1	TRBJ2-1	CASSLDIGTELYNEQFF
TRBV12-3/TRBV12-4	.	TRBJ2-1	CASSTGTGSYNEQFF
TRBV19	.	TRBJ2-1	CASWGPLEPNEQFF
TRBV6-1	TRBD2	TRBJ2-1	CASNPTGRGYEQFF
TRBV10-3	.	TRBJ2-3	CAISLRLVADTQYF
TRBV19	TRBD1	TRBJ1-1	CASSFTDRGRNTEAFF
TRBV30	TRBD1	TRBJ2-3	CAFSVGTGVADTQYF
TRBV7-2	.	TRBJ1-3	CASSLDRNTIYF
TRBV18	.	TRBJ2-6	CASSPLPPSSGANVLTF
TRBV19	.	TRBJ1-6	CATRRDNNSPLHF
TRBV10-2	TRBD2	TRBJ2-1	CASSSGLSYNEQFF
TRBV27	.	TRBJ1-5	CASSPRDSNQPQHF
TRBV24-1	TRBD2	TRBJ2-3	CATSDLGTSGSSTDTQYF
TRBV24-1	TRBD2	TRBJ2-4	CATSEGLLGAAKNIQYF
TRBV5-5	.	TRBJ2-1	CASSLAGVAVSSSYNEQFF
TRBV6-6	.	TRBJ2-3	CASSYEGADTQYF
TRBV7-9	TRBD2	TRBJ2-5	CASSRSLAVGETQYF
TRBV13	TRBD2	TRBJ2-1	CASPDLGGNEQFF
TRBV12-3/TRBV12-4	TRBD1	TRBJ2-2	CASRRQGWNTGELFF
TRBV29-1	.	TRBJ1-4	CSVEVPQEKLFF
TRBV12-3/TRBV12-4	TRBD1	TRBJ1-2	CASSRDRGKLGYTF
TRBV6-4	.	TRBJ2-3	CASSGGFGSKQYF
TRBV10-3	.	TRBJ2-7	CASSDFHYEQYF
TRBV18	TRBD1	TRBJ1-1	CASLPGTGPTEAFF
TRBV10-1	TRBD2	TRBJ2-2	CASSEPTSGRTNTGELFF